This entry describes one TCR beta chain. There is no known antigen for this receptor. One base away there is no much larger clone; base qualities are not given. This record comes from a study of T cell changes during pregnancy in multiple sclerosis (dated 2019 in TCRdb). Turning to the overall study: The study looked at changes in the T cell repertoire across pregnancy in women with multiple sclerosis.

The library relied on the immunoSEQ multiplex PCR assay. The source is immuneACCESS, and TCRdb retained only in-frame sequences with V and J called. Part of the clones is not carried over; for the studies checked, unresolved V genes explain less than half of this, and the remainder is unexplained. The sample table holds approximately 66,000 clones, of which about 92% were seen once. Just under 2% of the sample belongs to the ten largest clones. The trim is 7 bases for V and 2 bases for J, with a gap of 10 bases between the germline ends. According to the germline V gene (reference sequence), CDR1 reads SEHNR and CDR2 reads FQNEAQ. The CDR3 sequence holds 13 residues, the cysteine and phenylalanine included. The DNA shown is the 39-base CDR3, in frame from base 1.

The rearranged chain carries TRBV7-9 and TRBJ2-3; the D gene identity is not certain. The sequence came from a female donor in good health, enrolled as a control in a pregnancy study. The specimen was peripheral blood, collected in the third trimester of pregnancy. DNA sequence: TGTGCCAGCAAAAGGCGGAACACAGATACGCAGTATTTT. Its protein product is CASKRRNTDTQYF.